This T cell receptor (beta chain) derives from a study of control samples from healthy donors and cancer patients. Assay: immunoSEQ multiplex PCR; the TCRdb copy retains only in-frame clones and omits some. This table has 400,000 to 500,000 clones, around 90% appearing once. V shed 6 bases and J 6 bases; nucleotides not matched to a gene: 10. The CDR3 loop spans 14 amino acids. CDR1 is MNHEY and CDR2 is SMNVEV in the germline V gene (reference sequence). The chain employs TRBV27 and TRBJ2-7; 8 bases are shared with TRBD1. The TCR comes from a man aged 35 to 55 with head and neck cancer. Material: PBMCs. Here the CDR3 reads CASSYGQGFSEQYF. The CDR3 region has the DNA TGTGCCAGCAGCTATGGACAGGGTTTCAGCGAGCAGTACTTC.